Each of the 23 T cell receptor beta chains below was sequenced from the same sample in a study of OX40 agonist ivuxolimab in advanced cancers. Assay used: immunoSEQ multiplex PCR; TCRdb lists only in-frame clones, some missing. The sample includes fewer than 85,000 clones, 80% to 85% seen only once; the top ten take nearly 4.5%. This material consisted of CD4+ or CD8+ T cells sorted from blood, taken in a trial of the OX40 agonist ivuxolimab. The receptors stem from an adult with an advanced solid tumor such as melanoma, head and neck, liver or kidney cancer.

The chain is built from TRBV5-1 and TRBJ1-4; D call uncertain. The CDR3 sequence is 14 residues long. Germline CDR1 SGHRS, CDR2 YFSETQ. Trimming pared 4 bases from V and 7 bases from J, leaving 14 bases between. CDR3 sequence: CASSPAGYGEKLFF. As DNA, the CDR3 is TGCGCCAGCAGCCCCGCCGGCTATGGTGAAAAACTGTTTTTT.

This clone was observed a single time. V gene TRBV9 combines with J gene TRBJ1-2; D is possibly TRBD1 (6 bases). CDR3 size: 15 residues. Trimming removed 0 bases from V and 8 bases from J, with 17 bases in between. Germline V gives CDR1 SGDLS, CDR2 YYNGEE. The CDR3 bases are TGTGCCAGCAGCGTAGGACCCGGACAGCCGGGGGGCTACACCTTC. Encoded protein: CASSVGPGQPGGYTF. Full variable domain (rest looked up from reference TRBV9 and TRBJ1-2): DSGVTQTPKHLITATGQRVTLRCSPRSGDLSVYWYQQSLDQGLQFLIQYYNGEERAKGNILERFSAQQFPDLHSELNLSSLELGDSALYFCASSVGPGQPGGYTFGSGTRLTVV.

The chain links TRBV19 to TRBJ1-1; 7 positions match TRBD1. After removal of 6 bases from V and 6 bases from J, the junction contained 7 bases not matched to a gene. CDR3 size: 13 residues. Germline loops: CDR1 LNHDA, CDR2 SQIVND (reference sequence). The CDR3 loop is CASRRQGGPEAFF. In DNA, the CDR3 is TGTGCCAGTAGACGACAGGGAGGACCTGAAGCTTTCTTT.

This chain connects TRBV14 to TRBJ2-3; 9 bases line up with TRBD1. Germline assignment: CDR1 SGHDN and CDR2 FVKESK. CDR3 length equals 16 residues. V gave up 1 base and J gave up 5 bases; unmatched junction bases: 7. The CDR3 coding sequence is TGTGCCAGCAGCCAAGGGTTGGGACAGGGACAAGATACGCAGTATTTT. Amino acids: CASSQGLGQGQDTQYF.

The CDR3 bases are TGCGCCAGCAGCTTGGAAGGGCAAGAGACCCAGTACTTC. It is translated as CASSLEGQETQYF. This chain uses TRBV5-1 with TRBJ2-5; no clear D gene. The CDR3 has 13 residues. Trimming left V 0 bases short and J 2 bases short, with 5 bases between. Germline values: CDR1 SGHRS, CDR2 YFSETQ.

The chain is built from TRBV29-1 and TRBJ1-5; maybe TRBD1 (6 bases). Germline loops: CDR1 SQVTM, CDR2 ANQGSEA. CDR3 length equals 13 residues. V shed 6 bases and J shed 3 bases, with 12 bases lying between them. The CDR3 spells CSVGDTSNQPQHF. The CDR3, as DNA: TGCAGCGTCGGGGACACCTCCAATCAGCCCCAGCATTTT.

The chain is built from TRBV6-1 and TRBJ1-2, with a weak D call TRBD1 (6 bases). V shed 6 bases and J shed 9 bases, with 17 bases lying between them. This CDR3 has 13 residues. From germline, CDR1 is MNHNS and CDR2 SASEGT. This CDR3 reads CASSPGQSGSYTF. In DNA, the CDR3 is TGTGCCAGCAGCCCCGGACAGTCCGGCAGCTACACCTTC.

This chain joins TRBV4-1 and TRBJ1-4; D not resolved. Germline-derived CDR1 and CDR2 are MGHRA and YSYEKL. This CDR3 region has 16 residues. V was pared by 0 bases and J by 4 bases, with 12 bases between. The CDR3 DNA reads TGCGCCAGCAGCCAAGATTTGGGTTCGGGTAATGAAAAACTGTTTTTT. Translation: CASSQDLGSGNEKLFF.

The chain joins TRBV18 to TRBJ2-1; no firm D call. This CDR3 has 14 amino acids. Germline assignment: CDR1 KGHSH and CDR2 LQKENI. Trimming took 6 bases from V and 0 from J, leaving 9 bases between them. This CDR3 reads CASSAATSYNEQFF. The CDR3 bases are TGTGCCAGCTCTGCAGCTACCTCCTACAATGAGCAGTTCTTC.

This sequence joins TRBV28 and TRBJ2-3, with D perhaps being TRBD1 or TRBD2 (6 bases each). V was pared by 7 bases and J by 4 bases, with 9 bases between. Per the germline V gene, CDR1 is MDHEN and CDR2 is SYDVKM. The CDR3 is 12 amino acids. CDR3 nucleotides: TGTGCCAGCAAGGGGGGAGCAGATACGCAGTATTTT. Its translation is CASKGGADTQYF.

V and J are TRBV2 and TRBJ2-5; 12 nucleotides line up with TRBD2. Losses at the gene ends were 6 bases for V and 1 base for J; bases not matched to a gene: 0. CDR3 size: 14 residues. CDR1 and CDR2 from the germline V gene are SNHLY and FYNNEI. The CDR3 loop is CASRGLAGQETQYF. The CDR3, as DNA: TGTGCCAGCAGGGGACTAGCGGGCCAAGAGACCCAGTACTTC.

The J gene is TRBJ1-5, the V gene TRBV4-2, with 7 nucleotides matching TRBD1. The CDR3 covers 18 residues. CDR1 is LGHNA and CDR2 is YNFKEQ in the germline V gene. The junction had 8 bases not matched to a gene; V was cut back by 0 bases and J by 0 bases. This CDR3 is CASSQEAGGYFSNQPQHF. For the CDR3, the DNA is TGTGCCAGCAGCCAAGAGGCAGGGGGATACTTTAGCAATCAGCCCCAGCATTTT.

The rearrangement links TRBV7-2 to TRBJ1-1, with D possibly TRBD1 on 6 matching bases. The CDR3 is made up of 15 amino acids. Trimming took 5 bases from V and 4 from J, leaving 17 bases between them. Per germline, CDR1 SGHTA and CDR2 FQGNSA. CDR3: CASSRIGGLGTEAFF. The CDR3 DNA is TGTGCCAGCAGCCGTATCGGGGGGCTCGGCACTGAAGCTTTCTTT.

On this clone itself: One end of the junction varies from germline; a read error may be responsible. The chain carries TRBV5-3 and TRBJ1-3, with TRBD1 as a possible D gene (6 bases). TRBV5-3 counts as an open reading frame of uncertain function. This CDR3 has 15 residues. The CDR3 DNA is TGTGCCAGCAGCTTGCTCGGGGGCGGTGGAAACACCATATATTTT. Its protein is CASSLLGGGGNTIYF.

The chain joins TRBV9 to TRBJ2-7, with 8 positions matching TRBD1. Germline loops: CDR1 SGDLS, CDR2 YYNGEE. With 3 bases clipped from V and 3 bases from J, the junction kept 2 bases outside the gene matches. The CDR3 extends over 13 amino acids. In DNA form, the CDR3 reads TGTGCCAGCAGCGGAACAGGGGGCTACGAGCAGTACTTC. Its protein is CASSGTGGYEQYF.

Of note for this clone: A read error may produce the germline difference seen at one junction end. This chain uses TRBV5-4 with TRBJ1-2; D possibly corresponds to TRBD1 (6 bases). CDR1 and CDR2 from the germline V gene are SGHNT and YYREEE (reference sequence). This CDR3 has 13 amino acids. The CDR3 region is CASSFEGGYGHTF. The CDR3 nucleotides are TGTGCCAGCAGCTTTGAGGGGGGCTATGGCCACACCTTC.

V and J are TRBV9 and TRBJ2-7; D gene unclear. The CDR3 length is 15 residues. Looked up from germline, CDR1 is SGDLS and CDR2 is YYNGEE. V lost 0 bases and J lost 3, with 13 bases in between. Written as DNA, the CDR3 is TGTGCCAGCAGCGTAGGGGTTAGGGCGGACTACGAGCAGTACTTC. It translates to CASSVGVRADYEQYF.

The chain employs TRBV20-1 and TRBJ2-3; D is ambiguous. This CDR3 has 11 amino acids. Germline lookup yields CDR1 DFQATT and CDR2 SNEGSKA (reference sequence). The V gene lost 2 bases and the J gene lost 2 bases, with 2 bases spanning the gap. CDR3 nucleotide sequence: TGCAGTGCTAGAATCACAGATACGCAGTATTTT. Residues: CSARITDTQYF.

The genes are TRBV6-1 and TRBJ2-1, with D possibly being TRBD2 (6 bases). The CDR3 runs 13 residues. Trimming took off 8 bases at V and 9 bases at J, with 17 bases between the two ends. Germline V gene sequence: CDR1 MNHNS, CDR2 SASEGT. The CDR3 spells CASSDYPGGEQFF. The CDR3 DNA follows: TGTGCCAGCTCCGATTACCCCGGGGGTGAGCAGTTCTTC.

This chain connects TRBV7-9 to TRBJ1-3, with D possibly being TRBD1 (5 bases). The CDR3 contains 12 residues. The V gene's germline CDR1 is SEHNR and CDR2 FQNEAQ (reference sequence). Between the trimmed V and J ends, which lost 3 bases and 10 bases, there was a span of 10 bases. The CDR3 spells CASSLEGATIYF. CDR3 coding DNA: TGTGCCAGCAGCTTGGAAGGGGCAACCATATATTTT.

The rearrangement links TRBV19 to TRBJ2-1; D possibly uses TRBD1 or TRBD2 (5 bases each). V lost 4 bases to trimming and J lost 0 bases, with 16 bases between them. The CDR3 length is 17 residues. Germline V gene data show CDR1 as LNHDA and CDR2 as SQIVND (reference sequence). CDR3 region: CASSSPEGFTSYNEQFF. The CDR3 bases are TGTGCCAGTAGTAGCCCCGAGGGGTTTACCTCCTACAATGAGCAGTTCTTC.

This rearrangement joins TRBV2 to TRBJ1-4; TRBD1 agrees at 9 bases. Germline V gene data show CDR1 as SNHLY and CDR2 as FYNNEI. The CDR3 runs to 17 residues. The V and J ends lost 5 bases and 10 bases, in that order; junction bases with no gene match: 17. The CDR3: CASSSNPGTGLSAKLFF. In DNA, the CDR3 is TGTGCCAGCAGTTCAAACCCCGGGACAGGGTTGTCGGCAAAACTGTTTTTT.

This chain links TRBV19 with TRBJ2-3; D gene unclear. Germline V gene sequence: CDR1 LNHDA, CDR2 SQIVND (reference sequence). This CDR3 is built from 14 residues. Deletions cut 4 bases from V and 3 bases from J, with 11 bases between. The CDR3 coding sequence is TGTGCCAGTAGTACCGCGCATAGTACAGATACGCAGTATTTT. It translates to CASSTAHSTDTQYF.